Below, 32 T cell receptor beta chains from the same sample are listed, as sequenced in a study of T-cell reconstitution after alpha-beta-depleted transplantation in children. Molecular barcoding with unique molecular identifiers was used for the TCRbeta library. From the PCR reads, TCRdb called clonotypes with MiXCR, one entry per CDR3 protein. The repertoire consists of about 500,000 distinct CDR3 sequences, with approximately 29% occurring once and the leading ten covering approximately 2.3%. Sequences were derived from PBMCs from the stem cell graft donor, sampled from the stem cell graft. These receptors were obtained from a human donor who donated a stem cell graft to a child with aplastic anemia.

This chain links TRBV27 with TRBJ2-1; TRBD2 aligns across 7 bases. Germline CDR1 MNHEY, CDR2 SMNVEV (reference sequence). This CDR3 region has 14 residues. With V trimmed by 8 bases and J by 8 bases, 12 bases remained unmatched. The chain's CDR3 is CASGRGDMRHEQFF. Here the CDR3 DNA reads TGTGCCAGCGGCCGGGGGGATATGAGACATGAGCAGTTCTTC.

This clonotype was recorded a few times. The rearrangement joins TRBV20-1 to TRBJ1-4, with D perhaps matching TRBD1 (5 bases). The V gene lost 0 bases and the J gene lost 7 bases, with 12 bases spanning the gap. This CDR3 region has 14 residues. In germline, CDR1 is DFQATT, CDR2 SNEGSKA (reference sequence). This CDR3 is CSARDGREGEKLFF. In nucleotides, the CDR3 is TGCAGTGCTAGAGATGGCAGGGAGGGTGAAAAACTGTTTTTT.

In its sample, this clonotype was seen a few times. The chain employs TRBV12-3 or TRBV12-4 and TRBJ2-5, with a tentative D call TRBD2 (6 bases). V was trimmed by 5 bases and J by 5 bases, leaving 15 bases between them. The CDR3 covers 14 residues. CDR3 amino acids: CASSPRSGVETQYF. CDR3 DNA sequence: TGTGCCAGCAGTCCTCGCTCGGGGGTGGAGACCCAGTACTTC.

The genes are TRBV29-1 and TRBJ2-7; TRBD2 matches at 7 bases. Trimming took 6 bases from V and 0 from J; bases not matched to a gene: 5. Germline V gene lookup returns CDR1 SQVTM and CDR2 ANQGSEA. There are 13 residues in the CDR3. CDR3 amino acids: CSVLSGNSYEQYF. The CDR3 nucleotides read TGCAGCGTCCTAAGCGGGAACTCCTACGAGCAGTACTTC.

This clonotype was picked up a small number of times. This chain uses TRBV29-1 with TRBJ1-5; 7 nucleotides line up with TRBD1. The V gene's germline CDR1 is SQVTM and CDR2 ANQGSEA. The CDR3 is made up of 14 amino acids. The junction had 12 bases not matched to a gene; V was cut back by 6 bases and J by 7 bases. The CDR3 bases are TGCAGCGTGATCGACAGGGATGTTGGGCAGCCCCAGCATTTT. It is translated as CSVIDRDVGQPQHF.

V usage is TRBV7-2 and J usage is TRBJ2-3, with 8 bases matching TRBD1. The CDR3 is made up of 17 amino acids. CDR1 SGHTA and CDR2 FQGNSA come from the germline V gene. Losses at the gene ends were 5 bases for V and 4 bases for J; bases not matched to a gene: 14. The CDR3 reads CASSRGPRTGLADTQYF. The CDR3 region has the DNA TGTGCCAGCAGCAGGGGACCCCGGACAGGGTTGGCAGATACGCAGTATTTT.

The V call is TRBV20-1, the J call TRBJ1-2; TRBD1 aligns across 8 bases. CDR3 size: 14 residues. V shed 3 bases and J 7 bases; nucleotides not matched to a gene: 10. CDR1 and CDR2 (germline): DFQATT, SNEGSKA (reference sequence). DNA for the CDR3: TGCAGTGCTAGGAAGGGACAGGCCTCGGGTGGCTACACCTTC. It is translated as CSARKGQASGGYTF.

V usage is TRBV5-4 and J usage is TRBJ2-1, with a weak D call TRBD1 (5 bases). This CDR3 has 18 residues. Deletions cut 4 bases from V and 0 bases from J, with 20 bases between. CDR1 and CDR2 from the germline V gene are SGHNT and YYREEE (reference sequence). The CDR3 reads CASSLDTPLSYSYNEQFF. Here the CDR3 DNA reads TGTGCCAGCAGCCTGGACACACCCTTATCCTACTCCTACAATGAGCAGTTCTTC. Full variable domain (outside the CDR3, taken from reference TRBV5-4 and TRBJ2-1): ETGVTQSPTHLIKTRGQQVTLRCSSQSGHNTVSWYQQALGQGPQFIFQYYREEENGRGNFPPRFSGLQFPNYSSELNVNALELDDSALYLCASSLDTPLSYSYNEQFFGPGTRLTVL.

V is TRBV7-2 and J is TRBJ2-1, with TRBD2 matching over 10 bases. The trim removed 3 bases at V and 10 bases at J, leaving 9 bases unmatched. There are 15 residues in the CDR3. Germline CDR1 SGHTA, CDR2 FQGNSA. Written as DNA, the CDR3 is TGTGCCAGCAGCTTTGACAGCGGGAGGGCGCGGGAGCAGTTCTTC. Translating gives CASSFDSGRAREQFF.

This chain connects TRBV29-1 to TRBJ2-7, with a possible D match to TRBD1 (6 bases). Germline V gene data show CDR1 as SQVTM and CDR2 as ANQGSEA. V was clipped by 4 bases and J by 3 bases, with 7 bases between them. The CDR3 covers 11 residues. The CDR3 region has the DNA TGCAGCGTTGGAGGGGGCTACGAGCAGTACTTC. Its translation: CSVGGGYEQYF.

The chain combines TRBV28 with TRBJ2-7, with no clear D. CDR1 and CDR2 (germline): MDHEN, SYDVKM. The CDR3 totals 13 residues. The ends were cut back, 5 bases at V and 1 base at J, with 9 bases in the middle. CDR3 DNA sequence: TGTGCCAGCAGTCTTAAAGCGTCCTACGAGCAGTACGTC. Translation: CASSLKASYEQYV.

The V call is TRBV25-1, the J call TRBJ2-5, with TRBD1 matching over 8 bases. Germline V lookup: CDR1 MGHDK, CDR2 SYGVNS. With 3 bases clipped from V and 3 bases from J, the junction kept 0 bases outside the gene matches. This CDR3 spans 13 amino acids. The CDR3 spells CASSEDREETQYF. The CDR3 bases are TGTGCCAGCAGTGAGGACAGGGAAGAGACCCAGTACTTC. Drawing the rest from reference TRBV25-1 and TRBJ2-5, the complete variable domain is EADIYQTPRYLVIGTGKKITLECSQTMGHDKMYWYQQDPGMELHLIHYSYGVNSTEKGDLSSESTVSRIRTEHFPLTLESARPSHTSQYLCASSEDREETQYFGPGTRLLVL.

The chain combines TRBV12-3 or TRBV12-4 with TRBJ1-5; D is perhaps TRBD1 (6 bases). The CDR3 is 15 residues long. V shed 1 base and J shed 2 bases, with 9 bases lying between them. The CDR3 loop is CASSLGSGGNQPQHF. The CDR3 DNA follows: TGTGCCAGCAGTTTAGGTTCAGGGGGCAATCAGCCCCAGCATTTT.

The rearrangement links TRBV19 to TRBJ1-2; no clear D gene. Germline CDR1 is LNHDA and CDR2 is SQIVND (reference sequence). CDR3 length equals 13 residues. Trimming shortened V by 3 bases and J by 8 bases, and 13 bases separated the two germline ends. CDR3 sequence (DNA): TGTGCCAGTAGTATGGAGGGTTTGAGAGGCTACACCTTC. It is translated as CASSMEGLRGYTF.

Only a few counts were recorded for this clonotype. The CDR3 loop reads CAIGTSAYEQYV. In DNA form, the CDR3 reads TGTGCCATAGGGACTAGCGCCTACGAGCAGTACGTC. This chain connects TRBV10-3 to TRBJ2-7; 10 bases fit TRBD2. The V gene end was trimmed by 9 bases and the J gene end by 2 bases; junction bases not matched to a gene: 1. The CDR3 length is 12 residues. Germline V gives CDR1 ENHRY, CDR2 SYGVKD.

The chain joins TRBV7-9 to TRBJ2-7, with D unclear. Trimming took off 5 bases at V and 3 bases at J, with 11 bases between the two ends. This CDR3 contains 13 residues. Germline CDR1 SEHNR, CDR2 FQNEAQ (reference sequence). The CDR3 here is CASSPPIGYEQYV. As DNA, the CDR3 is TGTGCCAGCAGCCCTCCTATAGGCTACGAGCAGTACGTC.

This clonotype appeared a few times. The chain is built from TRBV11-2 and TRBJ1-1; D is undetermined. Germline-derived CDR1 and CDR2 are SGHAT and FQNNGV. This CDR3 is 14 amino acids long. Trimming left V 7 bases short and J 0 bases short, with 12 bases between. CDR3 in DNA: TGTGCCAGCAACGCCCCGACTATGAACACTGAAGCTTTCTTT. Amino acids: CASNAPTMNTEAFF.

The genes are TRBV7-2 and TRBJ2-3; TRBD2 agrees at 13 bases. Germline V CDR1 and CDR2: SGHTA, FQGNSA. The V gene end was trimmed by 5 bases and the J gene end by 2 bases; junction bases not matched to a gene: 4. The CDR3 is 16 residues long. In DNA, the CDR3 is TGTGCCAGCAGCGTGGGACTAGCGGGAAACACAGATACGCAGTATTTT. Residues: CASSVGLAGNTDTQYF.

A few counts support this clonotype. The rearrangement links TRBV18 to TRBJ1-1; 7 bases are shared with TRBD1. This CDR3 comprises 14 residues. Germline trimming cut 3 bases from V and 5 bases from J; bases unmatched to any gene: 6. From germline, CDR1 is KGHSH and CDR2 LQKENI. CDR3 nucleotides: TGTGCCAGCTCACCTTATGGGACAGCGACTGAAGCTTTCTTT. This codes for CASSPYGTATEAFF.

This clonotype was counted only a few times. The chain is built from TRBV5-1 and TRBJ2-4; TRBD1 matches at 7 bases. V lost 6 bases to trimming and J lost 5 bases; unmatched junction nucleotides: 5. Germline CDR1 reads SGHRS; CDR2 reads YFSETQ. The CDR3 extends over 13 amino acids. CDR3 nucleotides: TGCGCCAGCAAACAGACAGGGCAAAACATTCAGTACTTC. As protein: CASKQTGQNIQYF.

J is TRBJ1-2 and V is TRBV27; the match to TRBD1 covers 9 bases. This CDR3 has 16 amino acids. Germline lookup yields CDR1 MNHEY and CDR2 SMNVEV (reference sequence). The junction had 11 bases not matched to a gene; V was cut back by 1 base and J by 8 bases. The CDR3 loop reads CASSLFPQQGARGYTF. CDR3 bases: TGTGCCAGCAGTTTATTCCCCCAACAGGGGGCACGGGGCTACACCTTC.

This clonotype has just a few counts. The chain combines TRBV20-1 with TRBJ1-3, with D perhaps TRBD1 (5 bases). Germline CDR1 and CDR2: DFQATT and SNEGSKA (reference sequence). Deletions cut 6 bases from V and 2 bases from J, with 8 bases between. The CDR3 has 12 amino acids. CDR3 DNA: TGCAGTGCCCTGGGGGCTGGAAACACCATATATTTT. Translated, it gives CSALGAGNTIYF.

The chain couples TRBV20-1 to TRBJ2-2, with D possibly TRBD1 on 6 matching bases. The germline V and J ends were trimmed by 0 bases and 4 bases, with 12 bases remaining between them. This CDR3 has 15 amino acids. From germline, CDR1 is DFQATT and CDR2 SNEGSKA (reference sequence). CDR3 amino acids: CSARDFIGGTGELFF. The DNA for the CDR3 is TGCAGTGCTAGAGATTTTATAGGGGGCACCGGGGAGCTGTTTTTT.

This clonotype was picked up many times. The chain carries TRBV12-3 or TRBV12-4 and TRBJ1-2, with D perhaps TRBD1 (6 bases). V was trimmed by 5 bases and J by 5 bases, leaving 9 bases between them. This CDR3 contains 12 residues. CDR3 residues: CASSPQGYGYTF. For the CDR3, the DNA is TGTGCCAGCAGTCCGCAGGGGTATGGCTACACCTTC.

The rearrangement joins TRBV7-9 to TRBJ2-7, with D possibly being TRBD2 (5 bases). Germline loops: CDR1 SEHNR, CDR2 FQNEAQ (reference sequence). The CDR3 extends over 14 amino acids. V was shortened by 5 bases and J by 5 bases, with 16 bases between the two germline ends. The CDR3 reads CASSPGSSNDEQYF. The CDR3 DNA reads as TGTGCCAGCAGCCCGGGGAGTAGCAATGACGAGCAGTACTTC. The full variable domain, rest sourced from reference TRBV7-9 and TRBJ2-7, is DTGVSQNPRHKITKRGQNVTFRCDPISEHNRLYWYRQTLGQGPEFLTYFQNEAQLEKSRLLSDRFSAERPKGSFSTLEIQRTEQGDSAMYLCASSPGSSNDEQYFGPGTRLTVT.

The genes are TRBV29-1 and TRBJ1-6; TRBD1 might be the D (5 bases). Trimming stripped 4 bases from V and 6 bases from J, with 10 bases between. CDR1 SQVTM and CDR2 ANQGSEA come from the germline V gene. The CDR3 is 13 residues long. The CDR3 here is CSVGGGSNSPLHF. Here the CDR3 DNA reads TGCAGCGTTGGGGGGGGGAGTAATTCACCCCTCCACTTT.

The chain has TRBV7-2 and TRBJ1-1; no firm D call. Per the germline V gene, CDR1 is SGHTA and CDR2 is FQGNSA. This CDR3 comprises 13 residues. Trimming left V 1 base short and J 10 bases short, with 13 bases between. The CDR3 DNA follows: TGTGCCAGCAGCTTAGGTGACCCAAAGGGAGCTTTCTTT. It encodes CASSLGDPKGAFF.

This clonotype came up a few times. The rearrangement links TRBV20-1 to TRBJ2-1; D may be TRBD2 (6 bases). V gave up 3 bases and J gave up 13 bases, with 19 bases separating them. The V gene's germline CDR1 is DFQATT and CDR2 SNEGSKA (reference sequence). This CDR3 has 13 residues. CDR3 DNA sequence: TGCAGTGCTAGCGCGGGATTAGTAGTAGGCCAGTTCTTC. It encodes CSASAGLVVGQFF.

This clonotype was counted only a few times. The rearrangement joins TRBV6-6 to TRBJ2-1; 11 bases are shared with TRBD2. CDR3 length: 13 residues. CDR1 MNHNY and CDR2 SVGAGI come from the germline V gene (reference sequence). V shed 6 bases, J shed 9 bases, and the junction held 4 bases outside the gene matches. In DNA form, the CDR3 reads TGTGCCAGCAGGCCGACTAGCGGGACTGAGCAGTTCTTC. This translates into CASRPTSGTEQFF.

The chain recombines TRBV5-1 with TRBJ2-3; 7 bases map to TRBD1. The V gene's germline CDR1 is SGHRS and CDR2 YFSETQ. The junction had 2 bases not matched to a gene; V was cut back by 0 bases and J by 4 bases. The CDR3 is 14 amino acids. CDR3 sequence (DNA): TGCGCCAGCAGCTTGGGGGACAGAGCAGATACGCAGTATTTT. It translates to CASSLGDRADTQYF. Complete variable domain (other parts from reference TRBV5-1 and TRBJ2-3): KAGVTQTPRYLIKTRGQQVTLSCSPISGHRSVSWYQQTPGQGLQFLFEYFSETQRNKGNFPGRFSGRQFSNSRSEMNVSTLELGDSALYLCASSLGDRADTQYFGPGTRLTVL.

The V and J genes are TRBV12-3 or TRBV12-4 and TRBJ2-7; 8 bases fit TRBD2. The CDR3 loop spans 13 amino acids. The ends lost 5 bases at V and 7 bases at J; junction bases unmatched: 7. The CDR3 region is CASSRTSRGEQYV. The DNA of the CDR3 is TGTGCCAGCAGTCGGACTAGCCGGGGTGAGCAGTACGTC.

J is TRBJ1-1 and V is TRBV21-1. TRBV21-1 is a pseudogene locus. The length of the CDR3 is 15 residues. The CDR3 spells CASSKGAGRNTEAFF. The CDR3 DNA reads as TGTGCCAGCAGCAAAGGAGCAGGGAGGAACACTGAAGCTTTCTTT.